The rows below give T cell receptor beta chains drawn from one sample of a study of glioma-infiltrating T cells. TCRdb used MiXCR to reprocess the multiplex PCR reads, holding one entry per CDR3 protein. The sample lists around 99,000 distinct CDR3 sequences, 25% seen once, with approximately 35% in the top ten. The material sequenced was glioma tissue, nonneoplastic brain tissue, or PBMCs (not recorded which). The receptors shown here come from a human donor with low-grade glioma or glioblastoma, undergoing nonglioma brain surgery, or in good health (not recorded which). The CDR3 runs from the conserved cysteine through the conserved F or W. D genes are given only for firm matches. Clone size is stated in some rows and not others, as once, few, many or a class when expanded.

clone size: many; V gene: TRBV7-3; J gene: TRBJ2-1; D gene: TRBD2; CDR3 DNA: TGTGCCAGCAGCTCTAGCGGTTCCTACAATGAGCAGTTCTTC; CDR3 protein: CASSSSGSYNEQFF
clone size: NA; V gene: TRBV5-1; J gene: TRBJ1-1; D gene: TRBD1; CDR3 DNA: TGCGCCAGCAGCTCCGGGACAGGGGGCCCTGAAGCTTTCTTT; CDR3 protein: CASSSGTGGPEAFF
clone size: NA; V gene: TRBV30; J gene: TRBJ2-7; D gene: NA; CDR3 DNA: TGTGCCTGGAGTCTTGGGACTTCCTACGAGCAGTACTTC; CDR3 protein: CAWSLGTSYEQYF
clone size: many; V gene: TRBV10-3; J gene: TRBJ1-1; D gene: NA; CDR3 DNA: TGTGCCATCAGTGAGAAGGTCCCCAGGTACACTGAAGCTTTCTTT; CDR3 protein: CAISEKVPRYTEAFF
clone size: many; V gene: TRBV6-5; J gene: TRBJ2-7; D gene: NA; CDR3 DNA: TGTGCCAGCAGTTACTCCGGGTTCGAGCAGTACTTC; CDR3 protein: CASSYSGFEQYF
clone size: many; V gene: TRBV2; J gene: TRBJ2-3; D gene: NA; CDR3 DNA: TGTGCCAGCAGATGGGGGCCGACAGATACGCAGTATTTT; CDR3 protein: CASRWGPTDTQYF
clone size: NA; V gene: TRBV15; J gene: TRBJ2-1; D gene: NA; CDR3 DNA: TGTGCCACCAGCAGTTCCGACAGGCCGTCCTACAATGAGCAGTTCTTC; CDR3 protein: CATSSSDRPSYNEQFF
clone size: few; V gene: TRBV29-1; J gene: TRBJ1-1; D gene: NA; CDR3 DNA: TGCAGCGTGTACAGCCCGGAGGGCGCTTTCTTT; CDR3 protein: CSVYSPEGAFF
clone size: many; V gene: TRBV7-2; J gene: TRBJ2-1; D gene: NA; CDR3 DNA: TGTGCCAGCAAGGCCGGGTACAATGAGCAGTTCTTC; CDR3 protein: CASKAGYNEQFF
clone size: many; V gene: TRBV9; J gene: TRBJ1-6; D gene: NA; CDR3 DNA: TGTGCCAGCAGCGTAGCGGCAGTTAATTCACCCCTCCACTTT; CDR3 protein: CASSVAAVNSPLHF
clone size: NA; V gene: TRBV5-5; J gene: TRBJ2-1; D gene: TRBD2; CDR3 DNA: TGTGCCAGCAGCACCAGCGGGGGGATTCGGAATGAGCAGTTCTTC; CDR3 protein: CASSTSGGIRNEQFF
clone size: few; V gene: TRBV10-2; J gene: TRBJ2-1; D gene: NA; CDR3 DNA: TGCGCCAGCACCGGACGGAGCTCCTACAATGAGCAGTTCTTC; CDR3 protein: CASTGRSSYNEQFF
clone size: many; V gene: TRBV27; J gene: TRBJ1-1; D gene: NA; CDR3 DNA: TGTGCCAGCAGTGAACAAGGGGACCGTACGGAGGCTTTCTTT; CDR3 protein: CASSEQGDRTEAFF
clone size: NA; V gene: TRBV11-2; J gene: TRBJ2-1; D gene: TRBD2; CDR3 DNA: TGTGCCAGCAGCTTTGGGGCGGGAGGTACGTACAATGAGCAGTTCTTC; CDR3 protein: CASSFGAGGTYNEQFF
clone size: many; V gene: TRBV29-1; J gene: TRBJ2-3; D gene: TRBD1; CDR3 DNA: TGCAGCGTCCGGACAGGGTCGGATACGCAGTATTTT; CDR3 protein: CSVRTGSDTQYF
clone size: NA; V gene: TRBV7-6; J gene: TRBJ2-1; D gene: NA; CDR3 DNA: TGTGCCAGCAGCTTATTGGGAAGCCCTAACGGGATGAATGAGCAGTTCTTC; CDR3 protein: CASSLLGSPNGMNEQFF
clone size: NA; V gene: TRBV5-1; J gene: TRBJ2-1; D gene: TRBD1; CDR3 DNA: TGCGCCAGCAGCCCCGGACAGGGCGGTGAGCAGTTCTTC; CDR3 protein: CASSPGQGGEQFF
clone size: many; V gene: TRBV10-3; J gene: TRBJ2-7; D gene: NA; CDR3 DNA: TGTGCCATCAGTGGGACTGGCTACGAGCAGTACTTC; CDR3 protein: CAISGTGYEQYF
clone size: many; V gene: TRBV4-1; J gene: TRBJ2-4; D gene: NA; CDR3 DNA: TGCGCCAGCAGCCAAGATGGGGCGGCTCTAGCCAAAAACATTCAGTACTTC; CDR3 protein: CASSQDGAALAKNIQYF
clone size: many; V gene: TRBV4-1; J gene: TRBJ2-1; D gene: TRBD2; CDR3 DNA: TGCGCCAGCAGCCAAGACTTGGCGGGGGTGCGCAATGAGCAGTTCTTC; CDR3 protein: CASSQDLAGVRNEQFF
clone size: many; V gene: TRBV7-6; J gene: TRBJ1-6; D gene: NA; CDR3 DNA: TGTGCCAGCAGCTTAGAAAGAAATTCACCCCTCCACTTT; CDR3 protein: CASSLERNSPLHF
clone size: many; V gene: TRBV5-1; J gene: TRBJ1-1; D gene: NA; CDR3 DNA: TGCGCCAGCAGAAAGTTAGGAGGGCAGAACACTGAAGCTTTCTTT; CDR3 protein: CASRKLGGQNTEAFF
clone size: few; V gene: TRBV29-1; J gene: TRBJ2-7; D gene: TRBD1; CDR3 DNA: TGCAGCGCTGGACAGGGAACCTCATCCTACGAGCAGTACTTC; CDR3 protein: CSAGQGTSSYEQYF
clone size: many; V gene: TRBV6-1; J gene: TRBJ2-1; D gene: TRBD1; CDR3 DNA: TGTGCCAGCAGAGGGACAGTTCCTTACAATGAGCAGTTCTTC; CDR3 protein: CASRGTVPYNEQFF
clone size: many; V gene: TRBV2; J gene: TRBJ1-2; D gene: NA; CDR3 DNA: TGTGCCAGCAGCCCGGACAGCAACTATGGCTACACCTTC; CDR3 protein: CASSPDSNYGYTF
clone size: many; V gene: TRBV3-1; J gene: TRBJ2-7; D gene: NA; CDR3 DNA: TGTGCCAGCAGCCAAGAGGGCGGACCTAGCTACGAGCAGTACTTC; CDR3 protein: CASSQEGGPSYEQYF
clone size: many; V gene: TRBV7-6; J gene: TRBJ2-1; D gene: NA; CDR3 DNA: TGTGCCAGCAGCTTAGCTCCCCAGAGGGACAATGAGCAGTTCTTC; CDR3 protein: CASSLAPQRDNEQFF
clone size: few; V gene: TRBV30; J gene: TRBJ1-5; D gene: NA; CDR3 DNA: TGTGCCTGGAGTGTACTGGACCAAGACCAGCCCCAGCATTTT; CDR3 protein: CAWSVLDQDQPQHF
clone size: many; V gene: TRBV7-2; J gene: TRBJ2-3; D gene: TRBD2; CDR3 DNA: TGTGCCAGCAGCTTTAGTAGCGGGGGGCCGTATTTT; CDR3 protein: CASSFSSGGPYF
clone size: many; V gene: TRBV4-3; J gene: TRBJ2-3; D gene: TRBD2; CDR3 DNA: TGCGCCAGCGGTCAATCGGCTAGCGGGGGGGAGGATACGCAGTATTTT; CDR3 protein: CASGQSASGGEDTQYF
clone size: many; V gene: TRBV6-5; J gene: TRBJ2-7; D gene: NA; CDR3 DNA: TGTGCCAGCAGTTACTCCCAGCAATACGAGCAGTACTTC; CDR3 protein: CASSYSQQYEQYF
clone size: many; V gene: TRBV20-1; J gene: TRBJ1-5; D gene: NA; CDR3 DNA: TGCAGTGCTAGAGATGTCAGGGGAGGCAATCAGCCCCAGCATTTT; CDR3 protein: CSARDVRGGNQPQHF